Many counts were recorded for the clone carrying this TCR beta chain. These data are taken from a study of T-cell reconstitution after alpha-beta-depleted transplantation in children. Library preparation (for TCRbeta) was performed with unique molecular identifiers. From the PCR reads, TCRdb called clonotypes with MiXCR, one entry per CDR3 protein. Altogether 360,000 or so distinct CDR3 sequences are present, 20% being singletons, with the ten largest covering 3.5% to 4%. Germline V gives CDR1 MNHEY, CDR2 SVGAGI. The CDR3 length is 15 residues. V lost 6 bases and J lost 0, with 15 bases in between. The V call is TRBV6-5, the J call TRBJ2-7; D could derive from TRBD1 or TRBD2 (5 bases each). The source was PBMCs from the stem cell graft donor, collected from the stem cell graft. This TCR came from a human donor who donated a stem cell graft to a child with acute myeloid leukemia. In DNA, the CDR3 is TGTGCCAGCAGAAACCTGGGACGGACCTCCTACGAGCAGTACTTC. Translated: CASRNLGRTSYEQYF.